Sequencing of this T cell receptor beta chain was carried out in a study of blood T cell repertoires in COVID-19. V lost 4 bases, J lost 8 bases, and 6 bases stayed unmatched. This CDR3 region has 13 residues. Per the germline V gene, CDR1 is LGHDT and CDR2 is YNNKEL (reference sequence). This table comes from immunoSEQ multiplex PCR, and its TCRdb copy is limited to in-frame clones, with some not included. Of 150,000 or so clones in the sample, roughly 85% were seen once. The sample holds one count of this clone. The same CDR3 is also encoded by other DNA sequences in this sample. This sequence originates from a woman in her fifties or sixties who had recovered from COVID-19. The sequencing sample was made of PBMCs or T cells enriched from blood (not recorded which). The rearrangement links TRBV3-1 (or the pseudogene TRBV3-2) to TRBJ1-2; 8 nucleotides line up with TRBD1. CDR3 sequence (DNA): TGTGCCAGCAGCCTCGACAGGGGTGGAGGCTACACCTTC. The encoded protein is CASSLDRGGGYTF.